This entry lists 2 T cell receptor beta chains sequenced from one sample in a study of cytomegalovirus exposure and HLA in healthy donors. The PCR had 60 Vbeta and 13 Jbeta primers. The data were produced by immunoSEQ multiplex PCR, yet TCRdb's version contains in-frame clones alone and is incomplete. Here the sample table reports some 70,000 clones. Material: PBMCs. Receptors were obtained from a boy aged 10-17 years in good health and CMV-seronegative.

The chain has TRBV7-2 and TRBJ2-7; 10 nucleotides agree with TRBD2. The CDR3 length is 14 residues. The ends lost 5 bases at V and 2 bases at J; junction bases unmatched: 3. Germline-derived CDR1 and CDR2 are SGHTA and FQGNSA. CDR3 residues: CASSPTSGTYEQYF. Written as DNA, the CDR3 is TGTGCCAGCAGCCCCACTAGCGGGACCTACGAGCAGTACTTC.

The J gene is TRBJ2-5, the V gene TRBV7-2, with D maybe TRBD2 (7 bases). Germline lookup yields CDR1 SGHTA and CDR2 FQGNSA. V lost 3 bases and J lost 1, with 12 bases in between. The CDR3 has 15 amino acids. The CDR3 DNA follows: TGTGCCAGCAGCTTTGGGGGGGGCGGCCAAGAGACCCAGTACTTC. It specifies CASSFGGGGQETQYF.